This T cell receptor (beta chain) appears in the sequencing data of a study of cytomegalovirus exposure and HLA in healthy donors. Study observations and caveats: The study put 150 or so TCR beta chains on its list as cytomegalovirus-associated. Several of the most significant clusters appeared, in a later analysis, to be linked to common viral pathogens. The CMV antigen specificity of a few CMV-associated chains was confirmed through in vitro analysis. Evidence from a later analysis indicated that most CMV-associated TCR beta chains looked HLA-restricted.

The CDR3 sequence is 13 residues long. CDR1 is SGHAT and CDR2 is FQNNGV in the germline V gene. V lost 1 base to trimming and J lost 7 bases, with 8 bases between them. On this clone: The antigen remains undetermined.

Vbeta (60) and Jbeta (13) primers were used in the PCR. Data came from immunoSEQ multiplex PCR; TCRdb stores just in-frame clones and leaves some out. The sample lists tens of thousands of clones; roughly 78% were seen once. The sequencing sample was made of PBMCs. J is TRBJ2-4 and V is TRBV11-2; D is unclear. The TCR sequence derives from a male donor in good health and CMV-seropositive. The CDR3 coding sequence is TGTGCCAGCAGCTTAGGACTCTTTAACATTCAGTACTTC. Translation gives CASSLGLFNIQYF.